This TCR beta chain came from a study of blood T cell repertoires in COVID-19. Cohorts were based on clinical histories the participants reported. Using immunoSEQ multiplex PCR, the repertoire was profiled, and TCRdb retains in-frame clones only, with some absent. Of 250,000 to 350,000 clones in the sample, 89% are singletons; the top ten hold roughly 2.9%. Germline V CDR1 and CDR2: MNHEY, SMNVEV (reference sequence). The V and J ends lost 7 bases and 1 base respectively, with 13 bases between them. This CDR3 contains 14 residues. The V gene is TRBV27, the J gene TRBJ1-1, with D maybe TRBD1 (5 bases). This receptor was obtained from a woman in her fifties or sixties who had been exposed to COVID-19. The sequencing input was PBMCs or T cells enriched from blood (not recorded which). The CDR3 spells CASIDRGGNTEAFF. The CDR3 coding sequence is TGTGCCAGCATCGACCGGGGGGGGAACACTGAAGCTTTCTTT.